A single sample is the source of the 6 T cell receptor beta chains below, sequenced in a study of blood T cells in healthy people across ages. A J-beta primer mix and a sample-barcoded 5' primer were used in a second PCR of about 7 to 12 cycles. MiXCR was run by TCRdb on the 5' RACE reads, yielding one entry per CDR3 protein. This sample carries 1.5 million to 2 million distinct CDR3 sequences, 28% of them seen once, and the ten largest clones take 7% to 9%. The sample comprised blood. These receptors came from a woman aged 25 to 39 in good health.

The V gene is TRBV7-2, the J gene TRBJ1-5; 9 bases are shared with TRBD1. Germline V lookup: CDR1 SGHTA, CDR2 FQGNSA. V dropped 5 bases and J dropped 3; count of bases not matched to a gene: 5. This CDR3 has 15 residues. CDR3 sequence reads: CASSLGTGPNQPQHF. CDR3 nucleotides: TGTGCCAGCAGCCTAGGGACAGGGCCCAATCAGCCCCAGCATTTT. Full variable domain (outside the CDR3, taken from reference TRBV7-2 and TRBJ1-5): GAGVSQSPSNKVTEKGKDVELRCDPISGHTALYWYRQSLGQGLEFLIYFQGNSAPDKSGLPSDRFSAERTGGSVSTLTIQRTQQEDSAVYLCASSLGTGPNQPQHFGDGTRLSIL.

The chain employs TRBV3-1 and TRBJ1-2; D uncertain. Germline loops: CDR1 LGHDT, CDR2 YNNKEL (reference sequence). This CDR3 comprises 15 residues. Deletions cut 0 bases from V and 1 base from J, with 9 bases between. In DNA form, the CDR3 reads TGTGCCAGCAGCCAAGAATGGCGGGATAACTATGGCTACACCTTC. As protein: CASSQEWRDNYGYTF.

This clonotype was seen a handful of times. In DNA, the CDR3 is TGTGCCAGCAGTCCCCCCCAGAGATGGGGTACGCAGTATTTT. This sequence encodes CASSPPQRWGTQYF. The chain couples TRBV28 to TRBJ2-3; D not resolved. Trimming took 5 bases from V and 8 from J, leaving 17 bases between them. CDR3 length: 14 amino acids. CDR1 is MDHEN and CDR2 is SYDVKM in the germline V gene.

V usage is TRBV6-5 and J usage is TRBJ2-1; 8 nucleotides match TRBD2. V lost 4 bases, J lost 4 bases, and 6 bases stayed unmatched. Germline CDR1 and CDR2: MNHEY and SVGAGI. This CDR3 has 15 amino acids. CDR3 sequence reads: CASSSASSGYNEQFF. In DNA, the CDR3 is TGTGCCAGCAGTTCGGCGTCTAGCGGGTACAATGAGCAGTTCTTC.

The J gene is TRBJ2-5, the V gene TRBV5-1; TRBD2 matches at 8 bases. Trimming cost V 0 bases and J 1 base; bases outside gene matches: 5. This CDR3 contains 16 residues. Germline lookup yields CDR1 SGHRS and CDR2 YFSETQ. The CDR3 coding sequence is TGCGCCAGCAGCTTGGAGGCTAGCGGGCGCCAAGAGACCCAGTACTTC. The encoded protein is CASSLEASGRQETQYF.

The V call is TRBV24-1, the J call TRBJ1-2, with 7 bases matching TRBD1. V was clipped by 4 bases and J by 6 bases; unmatched bases: 7. Germline CDR1 and CDR2: KGHDR and SFDVKD. This CDR3 spans 14 amino acids. The CDR3 nucleotides are TGTGCCACCAGTGAATCCAGACAGGGTGATGGCTACACCTTC. Encoded protein: CATSESRQGDGYTF.